The subject of this entry is one TCR beta chain. Its antigen is still unknown. This record comes from a study of monozygotic twins with inflammatory bowel disease. Overall study results and limits: Some repertoire variability may stem from patients' differing immunosuppressive treatments. IBD patients displayed reduced TCRbeta diversity (inverse Simpson) when set against healthy co-twins.

UMIs containing a 6-nucleotide sample barcode were added via template switching. Following a re-call of the 5' RACE reads, TCRdb has one entry per CDR3 protein and lacks DNA. Recorded for this sample: approximately 400,000 distinct CDR3 sequences. The CDR3 totals 12 residues. Germline loops: CDR1 SQVTM, CDR2 ANQGSEA. J is TRBJ2-7 and V is TRBV29-1; TCRdb names TRBD1, which stays unverified in the absence of DNA. The sequencing input was blood. This TCR derives from a human donor with ulcerative colitis or Crohn's disease, or a healthy co-twin of an affected twin (not recorded which). CDR3 sequence: CSVGQGRNEQYF.